This is a list of T cell receptor beta chains from one sample in a study of cytomegalovirus exposure and HLA in healthy donors. TCRdb's copy holds only in-frame clones and misses some; the assay was immunoSEQ multiplex PCR. The table lists tens of thousands of clones, around 64% of them singletons. What was sequenced was PBMCs. The source is a woman aged 50 to 65 in good health and CMV-seronegative. CDR3s include the opening cysteine and the closing phenylalanine or tryptophan. The D gene is left open where the match is weak. A row's size may be missing; if present it is once, few, many or a size class.

d_gene	v_gene	abundance	j_gene	CDR3nt	CDR3aa
.	TRBV13	.	TRBJ2-7	TGTGCCAGCAGCTTACAAGGGGGTTCCCACGAGCAGTACTTC	CASSLQGGSHEQYF
.	TRBV7-7	.	TRBJ2-2	TGTGCTAGCAGCTTAGTCGGTGTGGAGGGAGAGCTGTTTTTT	CASSLVGVEGELFF
.	TRBV19	.	TRBJ1-2	TGTGCCAGTAGTCCTGGTCAGGGTAGCGGCTACACCTTC	CASSPGQGSGYTF
.	TRBV5-1	few	TRBJ1-2	TGCGCCAGCAGCTTGGGACAGAACTATGGCTACACCTTC	CASSLGQNYGYTF
TRBD1	TRBV2	.	TRBJ1-2	TGTGCCAGCACTTGGGACAGGGGAGGGAATGGCTACACCTTC	CASTWDRGGNGYTF
TRBD1	TRBV6-5	once	TRBJ1-5	TGTGCCAGCAGCTACACAGGGGCGGATCAGCCCCAGCATTTT	CASSYTGADQPQHF
.	TRBV6-1	few	TRBJ2-1	TGTGCCAGCAGTCCTAGGAACCCCTCCTACAATGAGCAGTTCTTC	CASSPRNPSYNEQFF
TRBD1	TRBV6-1	.	TRBJ1-5	TGTGCCAGCAGTGGAGGGTGGACAGGGGATAGCAATCAGCCCCAGCATTTT	CASSGGWTGDSNQPQHF
.	TRBV4-1	.	TRBJ2-7	TGCGCCAGCAGCCAAGAACAGTTCAAGGTGCAGTACTTC	CASSQEQFKVQYF
TRBD1	TRBV15	once	TRBJ2-1	TGTGCCACCAGCTCCCCCAGGGGACAGGGGCCTTACAATGAGCAGTTCTTC	CATSSPRGQGPYNEQFF
.	TRBV7-6	.	TRBJ2-7	TGTGCCAGCAGGCTCTCCCGACTAGAGACTGTTTCCTACGAGCAGTACTTC	CASRLSRLETVSYEQYF
.	TRBV5-6	.	TRBJ1-2	TGTGCCAGCAGCTTGGACGGCGGCAACTATGGCTACACCTTC	CASSLDGGNYGYTF